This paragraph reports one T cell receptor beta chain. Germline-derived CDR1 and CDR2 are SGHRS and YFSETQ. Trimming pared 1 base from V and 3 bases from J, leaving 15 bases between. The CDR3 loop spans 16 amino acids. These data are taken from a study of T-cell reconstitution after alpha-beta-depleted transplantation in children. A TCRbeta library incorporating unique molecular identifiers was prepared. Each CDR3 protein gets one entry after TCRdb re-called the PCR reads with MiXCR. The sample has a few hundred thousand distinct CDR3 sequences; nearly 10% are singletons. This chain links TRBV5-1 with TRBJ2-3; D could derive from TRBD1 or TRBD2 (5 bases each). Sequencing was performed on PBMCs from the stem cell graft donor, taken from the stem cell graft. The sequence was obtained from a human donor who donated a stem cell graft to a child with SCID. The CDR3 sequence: CASSLPGQGLTDTQYF. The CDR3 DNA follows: TGCGCCAGCAGCTTGCCCGGACAAGGACTTACAGATACGCAGTATTTT.